These T cell receptor beta chains were read from a single sample in a study of cytomegalovirus exposure and HLA in healthy donors. Here immunoSEQ multiplex PCR was the method, and the copy in TCRdb shows in-frame clones only, minus some. The data contain approximately 160,000 clones, roughly 80% of them singletons. Sequences were obtained from PBMCs. The receptors derive from a man aged 25-40 years in good health and CMV-seropositive. The CDR3 runs from the conserved cysteine through the conserved F or W. D genes are given only for firm matches. Clone size is given for some rows only: seen once, a few or many times, or a class if the clone is expanded.

.	TRBV5-4	.	TRBJ2-5	TGTGCCAGCAGCCCCACCGGCCAAGAGACCCAGTACTTC	CASSPTGQETQYF
.	TRBV7-6	.	TRBJ2-3	TGTGCCAGCAGCTTATCTAGCGCAGATACGCAGTATTTT	CASSLSSADTQYF
.	TRBV5-4	.	TRBJ1-1	TGTGCCAGCAGCTTGGGGACACAGCGCACTGAAGCTTTCTTT	CASSLGTQRTEAFF
TRBD2	TRBV7-2	few	TRBJ2-7	TGTGCCAGCAGCGCCACTAGCGGTTTCTCCTACGAGCAGTACTTC	CASSATSGFSYEQYF
TRBD2	TRBV5-1	.	TRBJ2-2	TGCGCCACCACACCCCGGGAGGACGCAGGGGAGCTGTTTTTT	CATTPREDAGELFF
.	TRBV15	few	TRBJ1-1	TGTGCCACCAGCAGTTTCCGGGCGGGACGGGACAACACTGAAGCTTTCTTT	CATSSFRAGRDNTEAFF
TRBD2	TRBV7-9	.	TRBJ2-3	TGTGCCAGCAGCCCAGCTAGCGGGGGGGTCACAGATACGCAGTATTTT	CASSPASGGVTDTQYF
TRBD1	TRBV2	.	TRBJ2-3	TGTGCCAGCGGAAACAGGGGTAGCACAGATACGCAGTATTTT	CASGNRGSTDTQYF
.	TRBV25-1	.	TRBJ2-1	TGTGCCAGCAGTGGCGGCGGGCACAATGAGCAGTTCTTC	CASSGGGHNEQFF
.	TRBV19	.	TRBJ1-2	TGTGCCAGTAGTATCGAATCGGACTATGGCTACACCTTC	CASSIESDYGYTF
.	TRBV10-3	.	TRBJ2-2	TGTGCCATCACCTATGGGACAACCGGGGAGCTGTTTTTT	CAITYGTTGELFF
.	TRBV5-1	.	TRBJ2-1	TGCGCCAGCAGCTTGGTGGTAGATGAGCAGTTCTTC	CASSLVVDEQFF
TRBD2	TRBV5-1	.	TRBJ2-5	TGCGCCAGCAGCCCAGGGACTAGCGGGACAGGGGCCCAGTACTTC	CASSPGTSGTGAQYF
TRBD1	TRBV6-5	.	TRBJ2-5	TGTGCCAGCAGTCAAACAGGGGGTTCCCAAGAGACCCAGTACTTC	CASSQTGGSQETQYF
.	TRBV7-7	.	TRBJ1-6	TGTGCTAGCAGCTTAGTGAGTCTTATTTCACCCCTCCACTTT	CASSLVSLISPLHF
.	TRBV4-2	.	TRBJ1-6	TGTGCCAGCAGCCAAGATGGCAGTAATTCACCCCTCCACTTT	CASSQDGSNSPLHF
TRBD2	TRBV6-5	.	TRBJ2-7	TGTGCCAGCAGTTACTCGAAACTAGCGGGGGGTTACGAGCAGTACTTC	CASSYSKLAGGYEQYF
.	TRBV18	.	TRBJ2-2	TGTGCCAGCTCACCACTAAGCCGACAGACCGACACCGGGGAGCTGTTTTTT	CASSPLSRQTDTGELFF
.	TRBV27	few	TRBJ1-2	TGTGCCAGCAGTTTATCGTCGCGCTATGGCTACACCTTC	CASSLSSRYGYTF
.	TRBV7-6	.	TRBJ2-1	TGTGCCAGCAGCCGAGCTACCCCAGGGGATGAGCAGTTCTTC	CASSRATPGDEQFF
.	TRBV2	.	TRBJ2-5	TGTGCCAGCAGTTCCGACAGATACCAAGAGACCCAGTACTTC	CASSSDRYQETQYF
.	TRBV6-5	.	TRBJ1-2	TGTGCCAGCAGTTATTTGGGGGGGGACTATGGCTACACCTTC	CASSYLGGDYGYTF
.	TRBV7-2	few	TRBJ1-2	TGTGCCAGCAGCTTAGGTTCGGGGTTCGATGGCTACACCTTC	CASSLGSGFDGYTF
TRBD2	TRBV9	.	TRBJ2-7	TGTGCCAGCAGCGTAGACTGGACTAGCGGGAACTTACCAGAGCAGTACTTC	CASSVDWTSGNLPEQYF
TRBD1	TRBV5-5	.	TRBJ2-7	TGTGCCAGCAGCTTGAGCCTTTCGGGACAGGGGGCCTCCTACGAGCAGTACTTC	CASSLSLSGQGASYEQYF
.	TRBV4-3	.	TRBJ1-2	TGCGCCAGCAGCCAACCTGGACGGAGCGGAGATGGCTACACCTTC	CASSQPGRSGDGYTF
TRBD2	TRBV2	.	TRBJ2-1	TGTGCCAGCAGGACTAGCGGGAGCTCCTACAATGAGCAGTTCTTC	CASRTSGSSYNEQFF
TRBD2	TRBV18	.	TRBJ2-5	TGTGCCAGCTCACCACCGTTGCGGGGGGGCGACCAAGAGACCCAGTACTTC	CASSPPLRGGDQETQYF
TRBD1	TRBV7-9	.	TRBJ1-4	TGTGCCAGCAACGATTACTCCGGGACAGATAATGAAAAACTGTTTTTT	CASNDYSGTDNEKLFF
.	TRBV7-9	few	TRBJ1-2	TGTGCCAGCAGCCCCACAGCGGGCGACTATGGCTACACCTTC	CASSPTAGDYGYTF
TRBD1	TRBV7-8	few	TRBJ1-6	TGTGCCAGCAGCATTTGGACAGGGGAGGCTTCACCCCTCCACTTT	CASSIWTGEASPLHF
TRBD1	TRBV12-5	.	TRBJ1-2	TGTGCTAAGCGAACGGACAGGCATTGGGGCTACACCTTC	CAKRTDRHWGYTF
TRBD1	TRBV2	.	TRBJ1-1	TGTGCCAGCAGGTATTCCGGGACAGGCTCTGAAGCTTTCTTT	CASRYSGTGSEAFF
TRBD2	TRBV5-1	.	TRBJ2-7	TGCGCCAGCAGCTTTTCTATGGGGGGGTCCTACGAGCAGTACTTC	CASSFSMGGSYEQYF
.	TRBV7-2	.	TRBJ1-1	TGTGCCAGCAGCGTTACAGGGTTAAACACTGAAGCTTTCTTT	CASSVTGLNTEAFF
.	TRBV18	.	TRBJ2-1	TGTGCCAGCCGCGGAAATGAGCAGTTCTTC	CASRGNEQFF
TRBD1	TRBV2	.	TRBJ2-7	TGTGCCAGCTTAAGGACAGGGTCCAACGAGCAGTACTTC	CASLRTGSNEQYF
.	TRBV30	.	TRBJ1-1	TGTGCCTGGAGATCGGGGACTCTGGCGGGTGAGGGAAGTGAAGCTTTCTTT	CAWRSGTLAGEGSEAFF
TRBD2	TRBV5-1	.	TRBJ2-3	TGCGCCAGCAGTTACACCGGGGGGACCTATACAACAGATACGCAGTATTTT	CASSYTGGTYTTDTQYF
TRBD1	TRBV6-5	.	TRBJ2-5	TGTGCCAGCAGTTATAGCGAGAGGACAGGACAAGAGACCCAGTACTTC	CASSYSERTGQETQYF
.	TRBV10-1	.	TRBJ2-1	TGCGCCAGCAGCCCCGACAGGTACAATGAGCAGTTCTTC	CASSPDRYNEQFF
TRBD2	TRBV15	.	TRBJ2-7	TGTGCCACCAGCAGCACTAGCGGGGGGTACTTCAGCTCCTACGAGCAGTACTTC	CATSSTSGGYFSSYEQYF
.	TRBV7-5	.	TRBJ1-2	TGTGCCAGAAGCCGCAGGGGGCCCCATGGCTACACCTTC	CARSRRGPHGYTF
TRBD2	TRBV9	.	TRBJ2-3	TGTGCCAGCAGCCCGGGGGGGTCCACAGATACGCAGTATTTT	CASSPGGSTDTQYF
.	TRBV11-2	.	TRBJ1-6	TGTGCCAGCAGCTTCTCGGGTCCCCGGGATTCACCCCTCCACTTT	CASSFSGPRDSPLHF
TRBD2	TRBV10-2	once	TRBJ2-2	TGCGCCAGCAGGCGGGGGAGCAACACCGGGGAGCTGTTTTTT	CASRRGSNTGELFF
TRBD2	TRBV27	.	TRBJ2-1	TGTGCCAGCAGTTTATTACGGGGGGGTTGGGATGAGCAGTTCTTC	CASSLLRGGWDEQFF
.	TRBV6-4	.	TRBJ1-6	TGTGCCAGCAGGCCCCGGGACTCCTATAATTCACCCCTCCACTTT	CASRPRDSYNSPLHF
TRBD2	TRBV7-8	.	TRBJ2-7	TGTGCCAGCAGCTTGGAAAGGGGAGGGTACGAGCAGTACTTC	CASSLERGGYEQYF
TRBD1	TRBV10-1	.	TRBJ1-6	TGCGCCAGCAGTGCTGGACAGGGGGTTAATTCACCCCTCCACTTT	CASSAGQGVNSPLHF
TRBD1	TRBV6-5	.	TRBJ2-1	TGTGCCAGCGGACGGGACAGGGGAAATGAGCAGTTCTTC	CASGRDRGNEQFF
TRBD2	TRBV5-4	.	TRBJ2-1	TGTGCCAGCAGCTTGGACGGCGTCGGGGGGAGGTACAATGAGCAGTTCTTC	CASSLDGVGGRYNEQFF
TRBD1	TRBV5-8	.	TRBJ2-7	TGTGCCAGCAGCTTGGAAGGGACAGGCGAATACGAGCAGTACTTC	CASSLEGTGEYEQYF
TRBD1	TRBV29-1	.	TRBJ1-2	TGCAGCGTCGGGACAGACTATGGCTACACCTTC	CSVGTDYGYTF